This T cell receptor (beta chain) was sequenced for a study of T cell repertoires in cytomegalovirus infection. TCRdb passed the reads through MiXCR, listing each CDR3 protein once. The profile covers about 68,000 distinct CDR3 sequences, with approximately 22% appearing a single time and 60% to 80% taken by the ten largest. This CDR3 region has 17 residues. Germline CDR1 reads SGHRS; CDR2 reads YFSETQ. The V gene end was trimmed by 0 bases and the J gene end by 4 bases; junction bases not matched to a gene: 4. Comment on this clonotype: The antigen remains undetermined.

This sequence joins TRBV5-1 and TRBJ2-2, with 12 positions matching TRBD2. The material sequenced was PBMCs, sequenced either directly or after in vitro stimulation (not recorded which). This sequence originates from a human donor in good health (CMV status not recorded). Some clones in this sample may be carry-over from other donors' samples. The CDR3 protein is CASSLELAGGSTGELFF. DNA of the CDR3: TGCGCCAGCAGCTTGGAACTAGCGGGAGGTTCCACCGGGGAGCTGTTTTTT.